These 21 T cell receptor beta chains were all obtained from the same sample, sequenced in a study of response to subunit inactivated influenza vaccine. TCRdb used MiXCR to reprocess the RT-PCR reads, holding one entry per CDR3 protein. In the table there are roughly 760,000 distinct CDR3 sequences, 21% of which are singletons. This material consisted of PBMCs from blood, taken more than 4 days after vaccination. These receptor sequences come from a man aged 45-65 years who received an inactivated influenza vaccine.

The rearrangement uses TRBV21-1 and TRBJ2-7; TRBD1, as called in the table, went unchecked against the DNA. TRBV21-1 is a pseudogene segment. The CDR3 length is 16 residues. The CDR3 reads CASSNQTGDHTYEQYF. The CDR3 nucleotides read TGTGCCAGCAGCAATCAAACAGGGGACCATACCTACGAGCAGTACTTC.

This clonotype was counted at least ten times. The chain is built from TRBV7-2 and TRBJ1-6; perhaps TRBD1 as D (6 bases). The CDR3 is 13 residues long. Germline loops: CDR1 SGHTA, CDR2 FQGNSA. Trimming removed 2 bases from V and 7 bases from J, with 6 bases in between. The chain's CDR3 is CASSLQGNSPLHF. DNA of the CDR3: TGTGCCAGCAGCTTACAGGGGAATTCACCCCTCCACTTT.

The CDR3 spells CSASYEETSGGYEQYF. CDR3 bases: TGCAGTGCTAGTTATGAGGAGACTAGCGGGGGGTACGAGCAGTACTTC. The chain links TRBV20-1 to TRBJ2-7, with 13 bases identical to TRBD2. CDR1 and CDR2 from the germline V gene are DFQATT and SNEGSKA (reference sequence). V dropped 3 bases and J dropped 4; count of bases not matched to a gene: 9. CDR3 length: 16 residues.

The chain has TRBV4-3 and TRBJ2-1, with TRBD2 matching 8 bases. The CDR3 sequence is 17 residues long. Germline assignment: CDR1 LGHNA and CDR2 YSLEER. J was trimmed by 0 bases and V by 0 bases; bases with no gene match: 4. The CDR3 nucleotides are TGCGCCAGCAGCCAAGAGGCAGCGGGGGCCTCCTACAATGAGCAGTTCTTC. This translates into CASSQEAAGASYNEQFF.

This chain links TRBV4-2 with TRBJ2-2; no clear D. The CDR3 sequence is 12 residues long. V lost 0 bases, J lost 8 bases, and 4 bases lay in between. CDR1 and CDR2 (germline): LGHNA, YNFKEQ. The CDR3 region has the DNA TGTGCCAGCAGCCAAGACGAGGGGGAGCTGTTTTTT. Translating gives CASSQDEGELFF.

V gene TRBV20-1 combines with J gene TRBJ2-4; the D is unclear. V lost 7 bases, J lost 0 bases, and 10 bases lay in between. The CDR3 is 13 residues long. The germline V gene encodes CDR1 DFQATT and CDR2 SNEGSKA (reference sequence). The DNA of the CDR3 is TGCAGTGGGGAAAAGGAAGCCAAAAACATTCAGTACTTC. It is translated as CSGEKEAKNIQYF.

The chain recombines TRBV29-1 with TRBJ2-3, with TRBD1 matching 7 bases. V was clipped by 2 bases and J by 3 bases; unmatched bases: 11. The CDR3 runs to 16 residues. Looked up from germline, CDR1 is SQVTM and CDR2 is ANQGSEA. The CDR3 bases are TGCAGCGTTGAAAAGGGGGCGAGGGTTGGTACAGATACGCAGTATTTT. Amino acids: CSVEKGARVGTDTQYF.

The chain links TRBV9 to TRBJ2-1, with 10 positions matching TRBD2. This CDR3 has 15 amino acids. CDR1 and CDR2 (germline): SGDLS, YYNGEE. The J segment lost 14 bases and the V segment lost 3 bases, leaving 14 bases of the junction unmatched. The chain's CDR3 is CASSAQAGGPVKEFF. The CDR3, as DNA: TGTGCCAGCAGCGCCCAAGCGGGAGGGCCTGTTAAGGAGTTCTTC. Filled out from reference TRBV9 and TRBJ2-1, the complete variable domain reads DSGVTQTPKHLITATGQRVTLRCSPRSGDLSVYWYQQSLDQGLQFLIQYYNGEERAKGNILERFSAQQFPDLHSELNLSSLELGDSALYFCASSAQAGGPVKEFFGPGTRLTVL.

This rearrangement joins TRBV5-1 to TRBJ1-1, with TRBD1 matching 7 bases. V gave up 4 bases and J gave up 3 bases; unmatched junction bases: 12. The germline CDR1 and CDR2 sequences are SGHRS and YFSETQ. The CDR3 loop spans 16 amino acids. The CDR3 loop reads CASSKGPGGVDTEAFF. The CDR3 DNA follows: TGCGCCAGCAGCAAGGGACCAGGGGGTGTAGACACTGAAGCTTTCTTT.

This chain uses TRBV6-5 with TRBJ2-5, with D perhaps TRBD1 (5 bases). The CDR3 length is 16 residues. V was pared by 0 bases and J by 3 bases, with 14 bases between. Germline V gene lookup returns CDR1 MNHEY and CDR2 SVGAGI. The CDR3 DNA follows: TGTGCCAGCAGTTACTCGTGGGGCAGACCCAAAGAGACCCAGTACTTC. Protein sequence: CASSYSWGRPKETQYF.

The chain has TRBV5-1 and TRBJ2-1; D perhaps matches TRBD2 (6 bases). The CDR3 has 15 amino acids. The V and J ends lost 4 bases and 6 bases respectively, with 17 bases between them. CDR1 and CDR2 from the germline V gene are SGHRS and YFSETQ. This CDR3 is CASSVTGLRLNEQFF. The DNA for the CDR3 is TGCGCCAGCAGCGTTACGGGACTCCGTCTCAATGAGCAGTTCTTC.

The rearrangement joins TRBV7-8 to TRBJ2-1; D unresolved. The CDR3 consists of 13 residues. The V gene lost 5 bases and the J gene lost 9 bases, with 14 bases spanning the gap. Germline V gene data show CDR1 as SGHVS and CDR2 as FQNEAQ. DNA of the CDR3: TGTGCCAGCAGCCCCATCCAGCTAGGTGAGCAGTTCTTC. Translated, it gives CASSPIQLGEQFF.

The chain combines TRBV12-3 or TRBV12-4 with TRBJ2-5; no definite D call. This CDR3 contains 14 residues. Trimming shortened V by 1 base and J by 4 bases, and 10 bases separated the two germline ends. For the CDR3, the DNA is TGTGCCAGCAGTTTAGGATATGTGGGAGAGACCCAGTACTTC. Residues: CASSLGYVGETQYF.

CDR3 in DNA: TGCGCCAGCAGCTCCGCAGCAGGACTAGTAAGTTTGGTGGGGCAGTTCTTC. Translated: CASSSAAGLVSLVGQFF. V is TRBV5-1 and J is TRBJ2-1, with 7 bases identical to TRBD2. CDR1 SGHRS and CDR2 YFSETQ come from the germline V gene. Trimming at V came to 3 bases and at J to 12 bases, leaving 21 bases not matched to a gene. This CDR3 has 17 residues.

The chain is built from TRBV3-1 and TRBJ1-1; 7 positions agree with TRBD1. The germline gives CDR1 LGHDT, CDR2 YNNKEL (reference sequence). The CDR3 length is 14 residues. V lost 2 bases and J lost 4; bases outside the gene matches: 4. The CDR3 sequence is CASSQSYRGTEAFF. The CDR3 DNA reads as TGTGCCAGCAGCCAATCCTACAGGGGCACTGAAGCTTTCTTT. Supplemented by reference TRBV3-1 and TRBJ1-1, the full variable domain reads DTAVSQTPKYLVTQMGNDKSIKCEQNLGHDTMYWYKQDSKKFLKIMFSYNNKELIINETVPNRFSPKSPDKAHLNLHINSLELGDSAVYFCASSQSYRGTEAFFGQGTRLTVV.

This clonotype was seen a handful of times. The rearrangement joins TRBV7-9 to TRBJ2-7; 9 positions agree with TRBD1. Germline-derived CDR1 and CDR2 are SEHNR and FQNEAQ (reference sequence). The length of the CDR3 is 15 residues. J was trimmed by 1 base and V by 6 bases; bases with no gene match: 7. For the CDR3, the DNA is TGTGCCAGCAGTCGACCGACAGGGGGATCCTACGAGCAGTACTTC. The encoded protein is CASSRPTGGSYEQYF. Supplemented by reference TRBV7-9 and TRBJ2-7, the full variable domain reads DTGVSQNPRHKITKRGQNVTFRCDPISEHNRLYWYRQTLGQGPEFLTYFQNEAQLEKSRLLSDRFSAERPKGSFSTLEIQRTEQGDSAMYLCASSRPTGGSYEQYFGPGTRLTVT.

The sample holds a few counts of this clonotype. V is TRBV10-3 and J is TRBJ2-1, with D maybe TRBD1 (5 bases). Trimming took off 2 bases at V and 3 bases at J, with 11 bases between the two ends. The V gene's germline CDR1 is ENHRY and CDR2 SYGVKD. The length of the CDR3 is 15 residues. CDR3: CAISEPRGYYNEQFF. In DNA, the CDR3 is TGTGCCATCAGTGAGCCTAGGGGATACTACAATGAGCAGTTCTTC.

This clonotype was recorded many times. This chain links TRBV20-1 with TRBJ2-3; a possible D gene is TRBD1 (5 bases). V gave up 0 bases and J gave up 6 bases, with 16 bases separating them. The CDR3 spans 15 residues. The germline CDR1 and CDR2 sequences are DFQATT and SNEGSKA (reference sequence). CDR3 coding DNA: TGCAGTGCTAGAGATTACCAGGGAATGGGGGATACGCAGTATTTT. Protein sequence: CSARDYQGMGDTQYF.

The chain couples TRBV20-1 to TRBJ2-7; no reliable D call. There are 12 residues in the CDR3. The V gene's germline CDR1 is DFQATT and CDR2 SNEGSKA (reference sequence). Trimming pared 4 bases from V and 4 bases from J, leaving 11 bases between. CDR3 residues: CSATFQEYEQYF. CDR3 sequence (DNA): TGCAGTGCTACCTTTCAAGAATACGAGCAGTACTTC.

This clonotype turned up a few times. The rearrangement links TRBV7-2 to TRBJ2-6; the D gene is possibly TRBD1 (7 bases). V dropped 0 bases and J dropped 3 bases, with 21 bases sitting between them. The CDR3 length is 20 residues. CDR1 and CDR2 from the germline V gene are SGHTA and FQGNSA. CDR3 loop: CASSLALGQGGLVGANVLTF. The CDR3 DNA is TGTGCCAGCAGCTTAGCGCTAGGGCAGGGGGGCCTGGTTGGGGCCAACGTCCTGACTTTC.

This chain uses TRBV4-2 with TRBJ2-5, with 7 bases lining up with TRBD1. Losses at the gene ends were 1 base for V and 1 base for J; bases not matched to a gene: 6. Germline assignment: CDR1 LGHNA and CDR2 YNFKEQ. The CDR3 is 16 residues long. The CDR3 sequence is CASSQGDRPFQETQYF. DNA for the CDR3: TGTGCCAGCAGCCAAGGGGACAGACCTTTCCAAGAGACCCAGTACTTC.